The 8 T cell receptor beta chains in this list originate from one sample, sequenced in a study of blood T cell repertoires in COVID-19. The protocol was immunoSEQ multiplex PCR, while the TCRdb copy is restricted to in-frame clones and leaves out a portion. The sample comprises over 30,000 clones, approximately 80% of which are singletons, and roughly 16% rests with the top ten. Material for sequencing was peripheral blood. These receptors were taken from a human donor in a cohort sampled during active COVID-19.

The rearrangement joins TRBV21-1 to TRBJ1-6; TRBD1 was called by the table and not checked on the DNA. TRBV21-1 has pseudogene status. CDR3 size: 16 residues. This chain's CDR3 is CATKDRAIFYNSPLHF. Written as DNA, the CDR3 is TGTGCCACCAAGGACAGGGCCATATTCTATAATTCACCCCTCCACTTT.

This clone has only one observation. The J gene is TRBJ1-5, the V gene TRBV27; 7 bases map to TRBD1. Trimming at V came to 5 bases and at J to 4 bases, leaving 2 bases not matched to a gene. The germline gives CDR1 MNHEY, CDR2 SMNVEV (reference sequence). This CDR3 comprises 13 residues. The DNA of the CDR3 is TGTGCCAGCAGTCGCAGGGGGAATCAGCCCCAGCATTTT. Its translation is CASSRRGNQPQHF.

This chain uses TRBV11-2 with TRBJ1-1, with D unclear. Trimming removed 5 bases at V and 7 bases at J, with 14 bases between. CDR1 and CDR2 from the germline V gene are SGHAT and FQNNGV. This CDR3 is built from 13 residues. The CDR3 DNA follows: TGTGCCAGCAGCCCTAGCGGAATCGGTGAAGCTTTCTTT. It codes for CASSPSGIGEAFF.

This rearrangement joins TRBV5-1 to TRBJ1-1, with no clear D. CDR3 length equals 14 residues. The germline gives CDR1 SGHRS, CDR2 YFSETQ. Between the trimmed V and J ends, which lost 0 bases and 1 base, there was a span of 7 bases. The CDR3 reads CASSLGGANTEAFF. CDR3 DNA: TGCGCCAGCAGCTTGGGGGGAGCGAACACTGAAGCTTTCTTT.

The chain combines TRBV7-3 with TRBJ2-1; TRBD2 matches 12 bases. CDR1 and CDR2 from the germline V gene are SGHTA and FQGTGA. CDR3 length: 15 residues. Unmatched junction bases numbered 5, after V lost 5 bases and J lost 6 bases. This CDR3 is CASSPGTSGLNEQFF. CDR3 sequence (DNA): TGTGCCAGCAGCCCTGGGACTAGCGGGCTCAATGAGCAGTTCTTC.

This clone was found once. The rearrangement links TRBV5-4 to TRBJ1-1; TRBD1 agrees at 7 bases. CDR3 length: 14 residues. V lost 0 bases to trimming and J lost 10 bases; unmatched junction nucleotides: 9. From germline, CDR1 is SGHNT and CDR2 YYREEE (reference sequence). The CDR3 region has the DNA TGTGCCAGCAGCTTGGGACAGGGCAGATCTGTAGCTTTCTTT. Translated, it gives CASSLGQGRSVAFF.

This chain's CDR3 is CASSFPGRTTLSSGANVLTF. The CDR3 DNA reads as TGTGCCAGCAGCTTCCCTGGACGGACTACCCTCAGCTCTGGGGCCAACGTCCTGACTTTC. This rearrangement joins TRBV5-4 to TRBJ2-6, with D perhaps matching TRBD2 (6 bases). The CDR3 loop spans 20 amino acids. Germline V gene data show CDR1 as SGHNT and CDR2 as YYREEE (reference sequence). V lost 2 bases and J lost 0, with 21 bases in between.

This chain links TRBV9 with TRBJ2-5, with TRBD1 identical over 10 bases. The germline CDR1 and CDR2 sequences are SGDLS and YYNGEE. J was trimmed by 5 bases and V by 4 bases; bases with no gene match: 8. CDR3 length: 15 amino acids. The CDR3 protein is CASSPTGTGVETQYF. The CDR3 DNA follows: TGTGCCAGCAGCCCGACCGGGACAGGGGTGGAGACCCAGTACTTC.